The next 8 T cell receptor beta chains were all read from a single sample in a study of blood T cell repertoires in COVID-19. The repertoire was sequenced with immunoSEQ multiplex PCR; TCRdb's copy has only in-frame clones and lacks some. This table holds roughly 350,000 clones, around 87% found once. The sequenced sample consisted of peripheral blood. The receptors here all came from a woman aged 25 to 45 with COVID-19, enrolled during active disease.

This clone was observed a few times. This chain connects TRBV19 to TRBJ2-5; TRBD2 matches 7 bases. V was pared by 3 bases and J by 5 bases, with 9 bases of the junction left unmatched. Germline V gene sequence: CDR1 LNHDA, CDR2 SQIVND (reference sequence). CDR3 length: 15 residues. The DNA of the CDR3 is TGTGCCAGTAGTATGTTGGGGACTAAAGGCGAGACCCAGTACTTC. This sequence encodes CASSMLGTKGETQYF.

This chain connects TRBV6-5 to TRBJ2-3, with 8 bases lining up with TRBD1. Trimming took 7 bases from V and 4 from J; bases not matched to a gene: 4. CDR3 length: 13 residues. Germline V gives CDR1 MNHEY, CDR2 SVGAGI. Here the CDR3 reads CASNTGGSDTQYF. CDR3 nucleotides: TGTGCCAGCAACACAGGGGGATCAGATACGCAGTATTTT.

The chain has TRBV7-3 and TRBJ1-1, with a possible D match to TRBD1 (5 bases). CDR3 size: 14 residues. Looked up from germline, CDR1 is SGHTA and CDR2 is FQGTGA. Between the trimmed V and J ends, which lost 4 bases and 4 bases, there was a span of 13 bases. CDR3 loop: CASSSRVSGTEAFF. The CDR3 DNA sequence: TGTGCCAGCAGCTCCAGGGTCTCGGGCACTGAAGCTTTCTTT.

This chain uses TRBV6-6 with TRBJ1-2; 9 bases match TRBD1. This CDR3 is built from 15 residues. The V gene end was trimmed by 5 bases and the J gene end by 6 bases; junction bases not matched to a gene: 10. Germline V gene lookup returns CDR1 MNHNY and CDR2 SVGAGI (reference sequence). The CDR3 DNA reads as TGTGCCAGCAGTCGTAACTTACAGGGGGCGAATGGCTACACCTTC. Its translation is CASSRNLQGANGYTF.

This chain uses TRBV30 with TRBJ1-5; D possibly corresponds to TRBD1 (6 bases). CDR1 is GTSNPN, CDR2 SVGIG, per germline (reference sequence). The CDR3 contains 13 residues. Between the trimmed V and J ends, which lost 5 bases and 2 bases, there was a span of 10 bases. CDR3: CAWSDRRNQPQHF. For the CDR3, the DNA is TGTGCCTGGTCGGACAGACGCAATCAGCCCCAGCATTTT.

V usage is TRBV5-1 and J usage is TRBJ2-3; possibly TRBD2 for D (6 bases). This CDR3 comprises 16 residues. V lost 3 bases and J 0 bases, leaving 14 bases between the germline ends. From germline, CDR1 is SGHRS and CDR2 YFSETQ. The CDR3 region is CASSSLDSGSTDTQYF. The CDR3 DNA is TGCGCCAGCAGCTCGCTGGATAGCGGTAGCACAGATACGCAGTATTTT. The full variable domain, in which reference TRBV5-1 and TRBJ2-3 provide the parts outside the CDR3, is KAGVTQTPRYLIKTRGQQVTLSCSPISGHRSVSWYQQTPGQGLQFLFEYFSETQRNKGNFPGRFSGRQFSNSRSEMNVSTLELGDSALYLCASSSLDSGSTDTQYFGPGTRLTVL.

The chain joins TRBV10-1 to TRBJ2-7; weak D call: TRBD2 (6 bases). This CDR3 contains 14 residues. V was clipped by 3 bases and J by 3 bases, with 12 bases between them. In germline, CDR1 is WNHNN, CDR2 SYGVQD (reference sequence). CDR3 loop: CASSDRTGVYEQYF. CDR3 sequence (DNA): TGCGCCAGCAGTGATAGGACGGGAGTCTACGAGCAGTACTTC.

This clone has only one observation. The gene calls are TRBV6-2 or TRBV6-3 and TRBJ2-2; TRBD2 matches at 12 bases. The CDR3 has 17 residues. Germline V gene sequence: CDR1 MNHEY, CDR2 SVGEGT. Trimming cost V 2 bases and J 4 bases; bases outside gene matches: 5. The CDR3: CASSYPSGRARTGELFF. CDR3 nucleotides: TGTGCCAGCAGTTACCCTAGCGGGAGGGCCCGCACCGGGGAGCTGTTTTTT.